Each of the 32 T cell receptor beta chains below was sequenced from the same sample in a study of CD8 T cells in ankylosing spondylitis. TCRdb passed the 5' RACE reads through MiXCR, listing each CDR3 protein once. The table lists 250,000 to 400,000 distinct CDR3 sequences, roughly 10% of them singletons. The sequenced material came from blood, either unsorted or a sorted T cell fraction (not recorded which). The receptors shown here come from a female donor with ankylosing spondylitis or in good health (not recorded which).

This clonotype was seen a handful of times. The gene calls are TRBV5-1 and TRBJ2-3; D unresolved. Trimming took off 2 bases at V and 2 bases at J, with 9 bases between the two ends. CDR1 SGHRS and CDR2 YFSETQ come from the germline V gene. The CDR3 consists of 14 residues. Here the CDR3 reads CASSFTQVTDTQYF. Written as DNA, the CDR3 is TGCGCCAGCAGCTTTACCCAGGTCACAGATACGCAGTATTTT.

Points on this clonotype: This may come from a read error, since a much larger clone is one base off. The chain has TRBV18 and TRBJ2-5; 7 bases agree with TRBD2. There are 14 residues in the CDR3. Germline V gene data show CDR1 as KGHSH and CDR2 as LQKENI. The CDR3 is CASHRLAAQDTQYF. CDR3 bases: TGTGCCAGCCATCGCCTAGCGGCCCAAGACACCCAGTACTTC. The whole variable domain, filled in from reference TRBV18 and TRBJ2-5, reads NAGVMQNPRHLVRRRGQEARLRCSPMKGHSHVYWYRQLPEEGLKFMVYLQKENIIDESGMPKERFSAEFPKEGPSILRIQQVVRGDSAAYFCASHRLAAQDTQYFGPGTRLLVL.

This clonotype has a count of ten or more. The chain employs TRBV6-2 or TRBV6-3 and TRBJ2-7, with D unresolved. Trimming took 8 bases from V and 6 from J, leaving 20 bases between them. The CDR3 is 14 amino acids. Germline V gene sequence: CDR1 MNHEY, CDR2 SVGEGT. The CDR3 DNA sequence: TGTGCCAGCGGCAGTTTGGGCCCGATTTCCGAGCAGTACTTC. It is translated as CASGSLGPISEQYF.

This clonotype was counted at least ten times. The V gene is TRBV12-3 or TRBV12-4, the J gene TRBJ2-1, with 11 bases lining up with TRBD2. This CDR3 has 16 amino acids. The J segment lost 7 bases and the V segment lost 6 bases, leaving 11 bases of the junction unmatched. CDR3 loop: CASSLGTSGSGNEQFF. CDR3 nucleotide sequence: TGTGCCAGCAGCCTAGGGACTAGCGGATCGGGGAATGAGCAGTTCTTC.

This clonotype has at least ten counts. The chain uses TRBV20-1 and TRBJ2-2, with 7 bases aligning to TRBD2. From germline, CDR1 is DFQATT and CDR2 SNEGSKA (reference sequence). This CDR3 contains 15 residues. The CDR3 sequence is CSPIARAGVPGELFF. CDR3 sequence (DNA): TGCAGCCCCATCGCGAGGGCGGGAGTCCCCGGGGAGCTGTTTTTT.

This clonotype was counted at least ten times. CDR3 DNA: TGCAGTGCTAGAGTTGGGACATCTGGGGCCAACGTCCTGACTTTC. Protein: CSARVGTSGANVLTF. This chain joins TRBV20-1 and TRBJ2-6; TRBD1 is a possible D gene (6 bases). The CDR3 loop spans 15 amino acids. The V end lost 1 base, the J end lost 1 base, and 8 bases lay between the germline ends. In germline, CDR1 is DFQATT, CDR2 SNEGSKA (reference sequence).

The gene calls are TRBV28 and TRBJ2-5; D is tentatively TRBD1 or TRBD2 (5 bases each). V lost 6 bases and J lost 1, with 15 bases in between. The germline V gene has CDR1 MDHEN and CDR2 SYDVKM. The CDR3 loop spans 15 amino acids. The CDR3: CASSIGTAIQETQYF. Here the CDR3 DNA reads TGTGCCAGCAGCATCGGGACGGCGATCCAAGAGACCCAGTACTTC.

This clonotype was seen repeatedly, ten times or more. J is TRBJ1-1 and V is TRBV20-1; D is perhaps TRBD1 (5 bases). Germline CDR1 and CDR2: DFQATT and SNEGSKA (reference sequence). There are 13 residues in the CDR3. V dropped 6 bases and J dropped 7 bases, with 18 bases sitting between them. This chain's CDR3 is CSAIQTDRLEAFF. The CDR3 region has the DNA TGCAGTGCCATACAGACAGACCGACTTGAAGCTTTCTTT.

The chain employs TRBV5-1 and TRBJ1-4, with TRBD1 matching 7 bases. V shed 4 bases, J shed 3 bases, and the junction held 6 bases outside the gene matches. CDR1 SGHRS and CDR2 YFSETQ come from the germline V gene. The CDR3 runs 15 residues. The CDR3 region is CASSPTGSPNEKLFF. The CDR3 DNA reads TGCGCCAGCAGCCCGACAGGGAGCCCTAATGAAAAACTGTTTTTT.

There are many counts of this clonotype. V is TRBV20-1 and J is TRBJ1-5; possibly TRBD1 for D (6 bases). Germline CDR1 is DFQATT and CDR2 is SNEGSKA (reference sequence). Trimming shortened V by 0 bases and J by 2 bases, and 11 bases separated the two germline ends. There are 15 residues in the CDR3. The CDR3, as DNA: TGCAGTGCTAGAGATCAGGGGCAAGGCAATCAGCCCCAGCATTTT. Protein: CSARDQGQGNQPQHF.

This clonotype was seen repeatedly, ten times or more. The chain has TRBV12-3 or TRBV12-4 and TRBJ1-1, with a tentative D call TRBD1 (5 bases). The CDR3 length is 14 residues. V lost 7 bases and J lost 0, with 12 bases in between. CDR3 region: CASTPWGMNTEAFF. In DNA, the CDR3 is TGTGCCAGCACCCCCTGGGGGATGAACACTGAAGCTTTCTTT.

As to this clonotype: A junction end diverges from the germline sequence, so it may reflect a read error. The V gene is TRBV6-1, the J gene TRBJ2-2, with 10 nucleotides matching TRBD1. There are 15 residues in the CDR3. The germline CDR1 and CDR2 sequences are MNHNS and SASEGT. The CDR3 bases are TGTGCCAGCAAGCTAGACAGGGGGCCCACCTGGGAGCTGTTTTTT. Residues: CASKLDRGPTWELFF.

This clonotype was detected many times. This chain links TRBV20-1 with TRBJ1-2, with 11 nucleotides matching TRBD1. This CDR3 has 15 residues. Germline V gene sequence: CDR1 DFQATT, CDR2 SNEGSKA (reference sequence). J lost 8 bases, V lost 0 bases, and 8 bases had no gene match. The CDR3, as DNA: TGCAGTGCTAGAGAACAGGACAGGGGGCGCCGAGGCTACACCTTC. As protein: CSAREQDRGRRGYTF.

This clonotype has only a few counts. CDR3 DNA: TGCGCCAGCAGCTATGGACTAGCGGGAGGGGGCACAGATACGCAGTATTTT. It encodes CASSYGLAGGGTDTQYF. This chain links TRBV5-1 with TRBJ2-3; 15 nucleotides agree with TRBD2. J was trimmed by 1 base and V by 3 bases; bases with no gene match: 3. Looked up from germline, CDR1 is SGHRS and CDR2 is YFSETQ. The CDR3 totals 17 residues.

This clonotype has ten or more counts. V usage is TRBV7-2 and J usage is TRBJ2-1; the match to TRBD1 covers 8 bases. Germline loops: CDR1 SGHTA, CDR2 FQGNSA. The length of the CDR3 is 16 residues. Unmatched junction bases numbered 13, after V lost 4 bases and J lost 8 bases. The CDR3 nucleotides are TGTGCCAGCAGCTACACCTGGACAGGGCCTCTCCATGAGCAGTTCTTC. Amino acids: CASSYTWTGPLHEQFF.

A few counts support this clonotype. The chain uses TRBV3-1 and TRBJ1-1, with D possibly being TRBD1 (5 bases). Trimming took off 6 bases at V and 4 bases at J, with 9 bases between the two ends. CDR1 LGHDT and CDR2 YNNKEL come from the germline V gene (reference sequence). The CDR3 has 12 residues. CDR3 sequence: CASRGAITEAFF. DNA for the CDR3: TGTGCCAGCAGAGGGGCAATCACTGAAGCTTTCTTT.

This chain connects TRBV5-1 to TRBJ2-1; 8 bases line up with TRBD2. V lost 3 bases, J lost 4 bases, and 9 bases stayed unmatched. This CDR3 contains 16 residues. Per germline, CDR1 SGHRS and CDR2 YFSETQ. CDR3 DNA: TGCGCCAGCAGCTCCGGGGGGGAGAGGGGTTACAATGAGCAGTTCTTC. Translated: CASSSGGERGYNEQFF. Complete variable domain (other parts from reference TRBV5-1 and TRBJ2-1): KAGVTQTPRYLIKTRGQQVTLSCSPISGHRSVSWYQQTPGQGLQFLFEYFSETQRNKGNFPGRFSGRQFSNSRSEMNVSTLELGDSALYLCASSSGGERGYNEQFFGPGTRLTVL.

This clonotype was picked up many times. The V call is TRBV12-3 or TRBV12-4, the J call TRBJ2-1; 11 bases align to TRBD2. This CDR3 is built from 16 residues. The J segment lost 3 bases and the V segment lost 7 bases, leaving 8 bases of the junction unmatched. CDR3 DNA sequence: TGTGCCAGCAAGGCTAGCGGGAGGTACGGCTACAATGAGCAGTTCTTC. The encoded protein is CASKASGRYGYNEQFF.

The chain is built from TRBV6-1 and TRBJ1-2; a possible D gene is TRBD1 (6 bases). CDR3 length: 15 amino acids. The germline V gene has CDR1 MNHNS and CDR2 SASEGT. V was trimmed by 2 bases and J by 1 base, leaving 11 bases between them. The CDR3 region is CASSERDTINYGYTF. CDR3 sequence (DNA): TGTGCCAGCAGTGAAAGGGACACCATTAACTATGGCTACACCTTC.

This sequence joins TRBV7-9 and TRBJ1-1; no clear D. Germline CDR1 and CDR2: SEHNR and FQNEAQ (reference sequence). The CDR3 loop spans 12 amino acids. Trimming took off 6 bases at V and 6 bases at J, with 11 bases between the two ends. CDR3 nucleotide sequence: TGTGCCAGCAGTTCGACGGCGGCTGAAGCTTTCTTT. It is translated as CASSSTAAEAFF.

The chain recombines TRBV7-3 with TRBJ1-2; D is possibly TRBD1 (5 bases). Trimming took 2 bases from V and 3 from J, leaving 19 bases between them. Germline lookup yields CDR1 SGHTA and CDR2 FQGTGA. The CDR3 is 17 residues long. In nucleotides, the CDR3 is TGTGCCAGCAGCTTAGGGCCTGGAGGGGCGGTTGACTATGGCTACACCTTC. Its protein is CASSLGPGGAVDYGYTF.

This clonotype was observed many times. This chain connects TRBV4-3 to TRBJ1-1; no definite D call. There are 13 residues in the CDR3. V lost 3 bases to trimming and J lost 6 bases, with 11 bases between them. From germline, CDR1 is LGHNA and CDR2 YSLEER. CDR3 DNA sequence: TGCGCCAGCAGCCACCCCATCGGGGCTGAAGCTTTCTTT. It encodes CASSHPIGAEAFF.

Of note for this clonotype: A much larger clone lies one base from this, so it may be a read error. V is TRBV28 and J is TRBJ1-2; D is unresolved. The germline V gene encodes CDR1 MDHEN and CDR2 SYDVKM. The CDR3 spans 15 residues. The CDR3 nucleotides are TGTGCCAGCAGTTTACCACCGGACGGAGCTTATGGCTACCCCTTC. This encodes CASSLPPDGAYGYPF.

The sample holds many counts of this clonotype. V is TRBV29-1 and J is TRBJ2-5; D might be TRBD2 (5 bases). CDR1 is SQVTM, CDR2 ANQGSEA, per germline. Trimming pared 3 bases from V and 3 bases from J, leaving 11 bases between. The CDR3 runs to 13 residues. CDR3 in amino acids: CSVDSAGKETQYF. In nucleotides, the CDR3 is TGCAGCGTTGATTCCGCGGGTAAAGAGACCCAGTACTTC.

This sequence joins TRBV7-2 and TRBJ2-7, with D possibly being TRBD1 or TRBD2 (7 bases each). Germline loops: CDR1 SGHTA, CDR2 FQGNSA. The CDR3 totals 15 residues. V lost 5 bases to trimming and J lost 5 bases, with 19 bases between them. CDR3 protein: CASSPSGGANHEQYF. The CDR3, as DNA: TGTGCCAGCAGCCCATCAGGGGGGGCTAACCACGAGCAGTACTTC.

This clonotype was detected many times. The rearrangement uses TRBV29-1 and TRBJ2-1, with a possible D match to TRBD2 (5 bases). In germline, CDR1 is SQVTM, CDR2 ANQGSEA. This CDR3 comprises 11 residues. The V and J ends lost 6 bases and 7 bases respectively, with 10 bases between them. CDR3 sequence (DNA): TGCAGCGTATATCCGGGGAATGAGCAGTTCTTC. Translated, it gives CSVYPGNEQFF.

The table lists this clonotype with a few counts. V usage is TRBV6-5 and J usage is TRBJ1-4; TRBD1 is a possible D gene (6 bases). Trimming pared 8 bases from V and 7 bases from J, leaving 20 bases between. The CDR3 is made up of 15 amino acids. CDR1 MNHEY and CDR2 SVGAGI come from the germline V gene. The CDR3 nucleotides are TGTGCCAGCGGCTACTTCGTGGGGGGCCTTGAAAAACTGTTTTTT. Translated: CASGYFVGGLEKLFF.

This clonotype has ten or more counts. V and J are TRBV6-2 or TRBV6-3 and TRBJ1-1, with D uncertain. V was clipped by 2 bases and J by 4 bases, with 11 bases between them. Germline CDR1 reads MNHEY; CDR2 reads SVGEGT. The CDR3 length is 14 residues. CDR3 nucleotide sequence: TGTGCCAGCAGTTACACGGAGACGCGCACTGAAGCTTTCTTT. Encoded protein: CASSYTETRTEAFF.

As to this clonotype: A junction boundary mismatches the germline segment, possibly from a read error. The rearrangement uses TRBV20-1 and TRBJ2-5; 8 bases are shared with TRBD2. Germline loops: CDR1 DFQATT, CDR2 SNEGSKA (reference sequence). The CDR3 length is 16 residues. The CDR3 DNA reads as TGCTGTGCTAGCTGGTGGGGTAGCGGGGTGGTGGAGACCCAGTACTTC. It yields the protein CCASWWGSGVVETQYF.

This clonotype was seen at least ten times. The gene calls are TRBV4-1 and TRBJ1-5; D not resolved. V was clipped by 3 bases and J by 4 bases, with 13 bases between them. Germline V gene lookup returns CDR1 MGHRA and CDR2 YSYEKL. The CDR3 extends over 15 amino acids. The CDR3 here is CASSQGMGLNQPQHF. DNA for the CDR3: TGCGCCAGCAGCCAGGGAATGGGCCTAAATCAGCCCCAGCATTTT.

Ten or more counts support this clonotype. The V gene is TRBV27, the J gene TRBJ1-2; 10 nucleotides align to TRBD1. Germline CDR1 reads MNHEY; CDR2 reads SMNVEV (reference sequence). The CDR3 is 14 residues long. V was clipped by 5 bases and J by 4 bases; unmatched bases: 4. The DNA of the CDR3 is TGTGCCAGCAGTACCGGACAGGGGGTCTATGGCTACACCTTC. This gives the protein CASSTGQGVYGYTF.

The J gene is TRBJ2-7, the V gene TRBV4-2, with D uncertain. This CDR3 spans 13 amino acids. With 2 bases removed from V and 3 bases from J, the gap between germline ends came to 8 bases. Germline loops: CDR1 LGHNA, CDR2 YNFKEQ. Written as DNA, the CDR3 is TGTGCCAGCAGCCAACCCCCGGGCTACGAGCAGTACTTC. It yields the protein CASSQPPGYEQYF.